The 12 T cell receptor beta chains below were found in one sample sequenced in a study of CD8+ T cells in alopecia areata. RNA extraction was followed by reverse transcription into cDNA, which acted as the sequencing template. Some clones are missing from TCRdb's copy, which holds only in-frame ones; the method was immunoSEQ multiplex PCR. The data show 15,000 to 20,000 clones, with 50% to 75% seen just once and approximately 8% held by the top ten. Sample treatment: oral pan-JAK inhibitor, 5-10 mg twice daily. Collected material from alopecia areata patients comprised lesional scalp punch biopsies and peripheral blood. The source material was skin, sampled at week 4, from a patient treated with tofacitinib. The receptors shown here come from a human donor with alopecia areata.

This clone turned up a few times. The V call is TRBV5-4, the J call TRBJ1-1, with D uncertain. V lost 6 bases, J lost 1 base, and 16 bases lay in between. The germline gives CDR1 SGHNT, CDR2 YYREEE (reference sequence). The CDR3 loop spans 15 amino acids. Here the CDR3 DNA reads TGTGCCAGCAAAGGGTCATCAAGAGAGAACACTGAAGCTTTCTTT. Protein sequence: CASKGSSRENTEAFF.

This chain joins TRBV27 and TRBJ1-4; no definite D call. Germline-derived CDR1 and CDR2 are MNHEY and SMNVEV (reference sequence). This CDR3 has 12 amino acids. Deletions cut 10 bases from V and 11 bases from J, with 17 bases between. CDR3 DNA sequence: TGTGCCACCCAAACTCGATTGGGGAAACTGTTTTTT. It specifies CATQTRLGKLFF.

In nucleotides, the CDR3 is TGTGCCAGCAGCTTAGCGGGCAGCACAGATACGCAGTATTTT. This encodes CASSLAGSTDTQYF. This chain joins TRBV7-9 and TRBJ2-3; D remains unclear. CDR3 size: 14 residues. Trimming stripped 0 bases from V and 0 bases from J, with 4 bases between. Germline-derived CDR1 and CDR2 are SEHNR and FQNEAQ (reference sequence).

The rearrangement uses TRBV29-1 and TRBJ2-3; possibly TRBD1 for D (6 bases). CDR1 is SQVTM, CDR2 ANQGSEA, per germline. CDR3 length equals 14 residues. V lost 8 bases, J lost 3 bases, and 18 bases lay in between. CDR3 amino acids: CSSDSSTHTDTQYF. As DNA, the CDR3 is TGCAGCTCGGACAGTTCCACGCATACAGATACGCAGTATTTT.

The chain has TRBV7-6 and TRBJ1-5; weak D call: TRBD1 (5 bases). V was clipped by 3 bases and J by 9 bases, with 18 bases between them. CDR3 size: 15 residues. Germline V lookup: CDR1 SGHVS, CDR2 FNYEAQ. As DNA, the CDR3 is TGTGCCAGCAGCTTCTCCGGGACGGATCTCTGGCCCCAGCATTTT. This codes for CASSFSGTDLWPQHF.

CDR3 residues: CASSSSGRGGTEAFF. CDR3 nucleotide sequence: TGTGCCAGCAGCTCTTCGGGGAGAGGGGGCACTGAAGCTTTCTTT. The J gene is TRBJ1-1, the V gene TRBV11-3; perhaps TRBD1 as D (6 bases). The CDR3 runs 15 residues. V lost 4 bases and J 4 bases, leaving 16 bases between the germline ends. Germline V gene data show CDR1 as SGHNT and CDR2 as YENEEA.

This chain joins TRBV23-1 and TRBJ1-2, with TRBD1 identical over 9 bases. TRBV23-1 is noted as an ORF with a role that remains uncertain. The CDR3 covers 16 residues. Unmatched junction bases numbered 17, after V lost 7 bases and J lost 8 bases. DNA of the CDR3: TGCGCCAGCACCAATATGGGGTCGACAGGGGGATACGGCTACACCTTC. It is translated as CASTNMGSTGGYGYTF.

This clone was found a few times. The chain is built from TRBV7-9 and TRBJ1-1; D ambiguous. CDR1 is SEHNR, CDR2 FQNEAQ, per germline (reference sequence). Trimming pared 5 bases from V and 9 bases from J, leaving 16 bases between. CDR3 length equals 13 residues. The CDR3 sequence is CASSMDHQIKAFF. The CDR3, as DNA: TGTGCCAGCAGCATGGACCACCAGATAAAAGCTTTCTTT.

This clone was counted a single time. CDR3 loop: CASSPSSRGNEQFF. The CDR3 region has the DNA TGTGCCAGCAGCCCTAGTTCGCGGGGCAATGAGCAGTTCTTC. The genes are TRBV7-6 and TRBJ2-1, with a possible D match to TRBD2 (6 bases). Trimming pared 5 bases from V and 6 bases from J, leaving 14 bases between. The CDR3 is made up of 14 amino acids. CDR1 is SGHVS, CDR2 FNYEAQ, per germline.

The genes are TRBV5-4 and TRBJ1-6, with D uncertain. This CDR3 is 15 amino acids long. The germline V gene has CDR1 SGHNT and CDR2 YYREEE (reference sequence). V was pared by 4 bases and J by 7 bases, with 15 bases between. The DNA for the CDR3 is TGTGCCAGCAGCCCGGACCTACCGCCAAATTCACCCCTCCACTTT. It codes for CASSPDLPPNSPLHF.

This sequence joins TRBV30 and TRBJ1-6, with 11 bases lining up with TRBD1. V lost 3 bases to trimming and J lost 8 bases; unmatched junction nucleotides: 6. The V gene's germline CDR1 is GTSNPN and CDR2 SVGIG (reference sequence). The CDR3 is 15 residues long. CDR3 residues: CAWSRGQGEYSPLHF. The CDR3 nucleotides read TGTGCCTGGAGCCGGGGACAGGGGGAATATTCACCCCTCCACTTT.

This chain links TRBV28 with TRBJ1-6; D unresolved. CDR3 length: 14 amino acids. With 6 bases removed from V and 0 bases from J, the gap between germline ends came to 6 bases. CDR1 is MDHEN and CDR2 is SYDVKM in the germline V gene. For the CDR3, the DNA is TGTGCCAGCAGCAGGTTCTCCTATAATTCACCCCTCCACTTT. Protein sequence: CASSRFSYNSPLHF.